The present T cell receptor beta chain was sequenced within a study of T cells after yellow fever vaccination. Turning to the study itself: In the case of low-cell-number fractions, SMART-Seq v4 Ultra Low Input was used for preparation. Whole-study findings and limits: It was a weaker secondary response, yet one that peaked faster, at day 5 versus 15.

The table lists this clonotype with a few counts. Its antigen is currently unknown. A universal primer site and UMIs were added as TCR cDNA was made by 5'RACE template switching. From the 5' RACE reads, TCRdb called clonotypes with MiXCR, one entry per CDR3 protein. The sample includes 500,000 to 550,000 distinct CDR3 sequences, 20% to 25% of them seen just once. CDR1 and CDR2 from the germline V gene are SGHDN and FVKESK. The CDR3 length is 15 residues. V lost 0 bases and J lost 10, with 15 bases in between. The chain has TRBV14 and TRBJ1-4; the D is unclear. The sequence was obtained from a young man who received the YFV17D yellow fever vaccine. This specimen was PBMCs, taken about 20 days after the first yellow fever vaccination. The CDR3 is CASSQDMVAVGKLFF. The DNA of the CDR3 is TGTGCCAGCAGCCAAGATATGGTAGCAGTTGGAAAACTGTTTTTT. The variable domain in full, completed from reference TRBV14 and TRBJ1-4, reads EAGVTQFPSHSVIEKGQTVTLRCDPISGHDNLYWYRRVMGKEIKFLLHFVKESKQDESGMPNNRFLAERTGGTYSTLKVQPAELEDSGVYFCASSQDMVAVGKLFFGSGTQLSVL.